The text below deals with one T cell receptor (beta chain). The data derive from a study of blood T cell repertoires in COVID-19. The data were produced by immunoSEQ multiplex PCR, yet TCRdb's version contains in-frame clones alone and is incomplete. This sample has 210,000 or so clones; about nine tenths occur once, and the top ten carry 4% to 5.5%. Sequencing was performed on peripheral blood. The receptor's source is a woman between 40 and 50 years old with acute or convalescent COVID-19.

The CDR3 spells CASSIPGGLMNTEAFF. The DNA for the CDR3 is TGTGCCAGTAGTATTCCGGGGGGACTCATGAACACTGAAGCTTTCTTT. V gene TRBV19 combines with J gene TRBJ1-1; D may be TRBD1 (5 bases). Germline lookup yields CDR1 LNHDA and CDR2 SQIVND (reference sequence). The CDR3 totals 16 residues. V lost 3 bases to trimming and J lost 0 bases, with 14 bases between them. Together with reference TRBV19 and TRBJ1-1, the CDR3 gives the full variable domain: DGGITQSPKYLFRKEGQNVTLSCEQNLNHDAMYWYRQDPGQGLRLIYYSQIVNDFQKGDIAEGYSVSREKKESFPLTVTSAQKNPTAFYLCASSIPGGLMNTEAFFGQGTRLTVV.